Following are 20 T cell receptor beta chains from one sample sequenced in a study of cytomegalovirus exposure and HLA in healthy donors. A multiplex PCR was run with 60 Vbeta primers and 13 Jbeta primers. Using immunoSEQ multiplex PCR, the repertoire was profiled, and TCRdb retains in-frame clones only, with some absent. The sample records 130,000 or so clones, roughly four fifths being singletons. Sequenced sample: PBMCs. Every receptor here comes from a man aged 18 to 30 in good health and CMV-seropositive.

This CDR3 reads CAWSLASSTGELFF. The CDR3 DNA follows: TGTGCCTGGAGTCTGGCTTCTTCCACCGGGGAGCTGTTTTTT. The chain recombines TRBV30 with TRBJ2-2; D is undetermined. Per the germline V gene, CDR1 is GTSNPN and CDR2 is SVGIG (reference sequence). With 2 bases removed from V and 4 bases from J, the gap between germline ends came to 11 bases. This CDR3 spans 14 amino acids. Full variable domain (rest looked up from reference TRBV30 and TRBJ2-2): SQTIHQWPATLVQPVGSPLSLECTVEGTSNPNLYWYRQAAGRGLQLLFYSVGIGQISSEVPQNLSASRPQDRQFILSSKKLLLSDSGFYLCAWSLASSTGELFFGEGSRLTVL.

V and J are TRBV2 and TRBJ1-4; D is uncertain. The CDR3 is made up of 14 amino acids. Germline values: CDR1 SNHLY, CDR2 FYNNEI. Trimming shortened V by 2 bases and J by 2 bases, and 6 bases separated the two germline ends. The DNA of the CDR3 is TGTGCCAGCAGTGAACGGAGGACTAATGAAAAACTGTTTTTT. Protein product: CASSERRTNEKLFF.

This clone was detected a few times. The chain links TRBV5-1 to TRBJ1-1; no reliable D call. Germline V lookup: CDR1 SGHRS, CDR2 YFSETQ. V was trimmed by 0 bases and J by 1 base, leaving 7 bases between them. CDR3 length equals 14 residues. For the CDR3, the DNA is TGCGCCAGCAGCTTGGCCGGGTCGAACACTGAAGCTTTCTTT. Amino acids: CASSLAGSNTEAFF.

V gene TRBV9 combines with J gene TRBJ2-5; D is perhaps TRBD1 (6 bases). The DNA end is a closer match to TRBJ2-7, so the J assignment may be wrong. The germline gives CDR1 SGDLS, CDR2 YYNGEE. This CDR3 comprises 14 residues. CDR3 sequence (DNA): TGTGCCAGCAGCGTAGGCAGGGGCGAGCGCGAGCAGTACTTC. Translated: CASSVGRGEREQYF.

The chain is built from TRBV6-1 and TRBJ2-7; no definite D call. The V end was cut by 7 bases, the J end by 3 bases, with 10 bases between. The CDR3 is made up of 12 amino acids. Per the germline V gene, CDR1 is MNHNS and CDR2 is SASEGT. The CDR3 DNA sequence: TGTGCCAGCACCTCAACTGGCTACGAGCAGTACTTC. It codes for CASTSTGYEQYF.

The chain employs TRBV4-1 and TRBJ1-2; 7 positions match TRBD1. V was clipped by 4 bases and J by 2 bases; unmatched bases: 7. The CDR3 totals 15 residues. Germline V gene sequence: CDR1 MGHRA, CDR2 YSYEKL. The CDR3 sequence is CASSPQGTANYGYTF. In DNA, the CDR3 is TGCGCCAGCAGCCCCCAAGGGACAGCCAACTATGGCTACACCTTC.

The V and J genes are TRBV11-2 and TRBJ2-7; 7 positions match TRBD1. The V segment lost 1 base and the J segment 5 bases; nucleotides outside the gene matches: 5. Per germline, CDR1 SGHAT and CDR2 FQNNGV. This CDR3 region has 14 residues. The CDR3 DNA reads TGTGCCAGCAGCTTAGGAGGGGGCCGGGACGAGCAGTACTTC. It codes for CASSLGGGRDEQYF.

This chain connects TRBV6-6 to TRBJ2-7, with a tentative D call TRBD2 (6 bases). The CDR3 covers 13 residues. The ends were cut back, 5 bases at V and 3 bases at J, with 11 bases in the middle. Per germline, CDR1 MNHNY and CDR2 SVGAGI (reference sequence). CDR3 nucleotides: TGTGCCAGCAGTCTGACTAGTTTCTACGAGCAGTACTTC. Residues: CASSLTSFYEQYF.

The chain combines TRBV19 with TRBJ1-1; possible D gene TRBD1, 6 bases. Germline loops: CDR1 LNHDA, CDR2 SQIVND (reference sequence). Trimming stripped 6 bases from V and 4 bases from J, with 18 bases between. This CDR3 has 15 amino acids. CDR3 in DNA: TGTGCCAGTAGAAACAACCAGGGGATTGGCACTGAAGCTTTCTTT. Amino acids: CASRNNQGIGTEAFF.

The V call is TRBV6-1, the J call TRBJ2-1, with TRBD2 identical over 8 bases. CDR3 length: 14 residues. Germline V gene lookup returns CDR1 MNHNS and CDR2 SASEGT. V gave up 3 bases and J gave up 11 bases; unmatched junction bases: 9. The chain's CDR3 is CASSEPGLEDQQFF. In DNA form, the CDR3 reads TGTGCCAGCAGTGAGCCGGGACTAGAGGATCAGCAGTTCTTC.

The rearrangement uses TRBV5-1 and TRBJ2-7; 9 bases map to TRBD1. The CDR3 is 15 residues long. J was trimmed by 1 base and V by 4 bases; bases with no gene match: 6. The germline V gene encodes CDR1 SGHRS and CDR2 YFSETQ. The chain's CDR3 is CASSLDRGISYEQYF. CDR3 coding DNA: TGCGCCAGCAGCCTGGACAGGGGAATTTCCTACGAGCAGTACTTC. Full variable domain (outside the CDR3, taken from reference TRBV5-1 and TRBJ2-7): KAGVTQTPRYLIKTRGQQVTLSCSPISGHRSVSWYQQTPGQGLQFLFEYFSETQRNKGNFPGRFSGRQFSNSRSEMNVSTLELGDSALYLCASSLDRGISYEQYFGPGTRLTVT.

The chain employs TRBV19 and TRBJ2-1; 10 bases agree with TRBD2. Unmatched junction bases numbered 5, after V lost 6 bases and J lost 3 bases. Germline V lookup: CDR1 LNHDA, CDR2 SQIVND (reference sequence). This CDR3 contains 15 residues. Written as DNA, the CDR3 is TGTGCCAGTAGATTCCAGCGGGAGGGCTACAATGAGCAGTTCTTC. Amino acids: CASRFQREGYNEQFF.

This sequence joins TRBV18 and TRBJ1-1; TRBD1 matches 7 bases. The CDR3 runs 16 residues. Germline CDR1 KGHSH, CDR2 LQKENI. J was trimmed by 1 base and V by 2 bases; bases with no gene match: 7. The CDR3 sequence is CASSPLTGTRNTEAFF. The CDR3 bases are TGTGCCAGCTCACCATTGACAGGGACAAGGAACACTGAAGCTTTCTTT.

The CDR3 loop reads CASSLVGGEAAFF. Here the CDR3 DNA reads TGTGCCAGCAGTTTAGTCGGGGGTGAGGCAGCTTTCTTT. This sequence joins TRBV27 and TRBJ1-1; the D gene is possibly TRBD1 (5 bases). In germline, CDR1 is MNHEY, CDR2 SMNVEV (reference sequence). V was cut by 2 bases and J by 10 bases, with 14 bases left in between. This CDR3 region has 13 residues.

V usage is TRBV29-1 and J usage is TRBJ1-4; 8 bases match TRBD1. V was clipped by 4 bases and J by 8 bases; unmatched bases: 9. CDR1 SQVTM and CDR2 ANQGSEA come from the germline V gene. This CDR3 comprises 14 residues. The CDR3 region has the DNA TGCAGCGTTGCCCCGACAGGGGCGGAAGAAAAACTGTTTTTT. Its protein product is CSVAPTGAEEKLFF.

The chain carries TRBV4-1 and TRBJ1-1; no firm D call. Trimming removed 5 bases from V and 7 bases from J, with 14 bases in between. From germline, CDR1 is MGHRA and CDR2 YSYEKL. CDR3 length: 13 amino acids. CDR3: CASSSLVESEAFF. CDR3 in DNA: TGCGCCAGCAGCTCCCTCGTGGAGAGTGAAGCTTTCTTT.

The V and J genes are TRBV28 and TRBJ2-3; 7 nucleotides line up with TRBD2. The germline V gene encodes CDR1 MDHEN and CDR2 SYDVKM. The CDR3 has 21 residues. Trimming at V came to 7 bases and at J to 2 bases, leaving 27 bases not matched to a gene. The CDR3 sequence is CASNVGPRGRAGLRDTDTQYF. The CDR3 nucleotides read TGTGCCAGCAATGTGGGCCCACGGGGGAGGGCCGGGTTGAGGGACACAGATACGCAGTATTTT. The full variable domain, completed using reference TRBV28 and TRBJ2-3, is DVKVTQSSRYLVKRTGEKVFLECVQDMDHENMFWYRQDPGLGLRLIYFSYDVKMKEKGDIPEGYSVSREKKERFSLILESASTNQTSMYLCASNVGPRGRAGLRDTDTQYFGPGTRLTVL.

This clone was seen only once. This chain connects TRBV5-1 to TRBJ2-7; the D gene is possibly TRBD2 (6 bases). Germline V gene sequence: CDR1 SGHRS, CDR2 YFSETQ. The CDR3 loop spans 14 amino acids. Trimming stripped 1 base from V and 0 bases from J, with 8 bases between. This CDR3 is CASSLSGSSYEQYF. The CDR3 coding sequence is TGCGCCAGCAGCTTGTCCGGGAGCTCCTACGAGCAGTACTTC.

The V call is TRBV28, the J call TRBJ2-7, with D unresolved. Germline V gives CDR1 MDHEN, CDR2 SYDVKM. Trimming removed 6 bases at V and 0 bases at J, with 9 bases between. This CDR3 has 13 amino acids. The CDR3: CASSRLSSYEQYF. The DNA of the CDR3 is TGTGCCAGCAGCCGTCTTAGCTCCTACGAGCAGTACTTC.

The rearrangement joins TRBV5-6 to TRBJ2-2; 9 positions agree with TRBD2. The V and J ends lost 2 bases and 4 bases, in that order; junction bases with no gene match: 6. Germline V gives CDR1 SGHDT, CDR2 YYEEEE. CDR3 length: 16 residues. The CDR3 here is CASSFGAGGFTGELFF. Here the CDR3 DNA reads TGTGCCAGCAGCTTCGGGGCGGGAGGGTTCACCGGGGAGCTGTTTTTT.